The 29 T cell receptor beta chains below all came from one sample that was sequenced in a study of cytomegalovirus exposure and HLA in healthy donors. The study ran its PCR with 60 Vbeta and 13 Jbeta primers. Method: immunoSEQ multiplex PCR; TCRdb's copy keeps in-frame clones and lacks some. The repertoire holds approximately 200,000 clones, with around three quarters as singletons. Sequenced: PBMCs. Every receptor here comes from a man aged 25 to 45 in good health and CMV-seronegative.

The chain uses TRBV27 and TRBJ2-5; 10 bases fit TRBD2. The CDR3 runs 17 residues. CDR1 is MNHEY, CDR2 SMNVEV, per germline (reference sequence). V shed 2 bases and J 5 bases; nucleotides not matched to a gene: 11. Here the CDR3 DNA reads TGTGCCAGCAGTTTAAGAGGCAGACTAGCGGGCGGCGAGACCCAGTACTTC. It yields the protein CASSLRGRLAGGETQYF.

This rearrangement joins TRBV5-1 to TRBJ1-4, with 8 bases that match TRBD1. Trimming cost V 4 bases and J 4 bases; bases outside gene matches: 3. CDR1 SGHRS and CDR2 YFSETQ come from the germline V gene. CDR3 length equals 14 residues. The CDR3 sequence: CASSKQGGNEKLFF. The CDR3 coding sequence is TGCGCCAGCAGCAAACAGGGGGGTAATGAAAAACTGTTTTTT. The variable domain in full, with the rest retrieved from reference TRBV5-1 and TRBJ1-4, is KAGVTQTPRYLIKTRGQQVTLSCSPISGHRSVSWYQQTPGQGLQFLFEYFSETQRNKGNFPGRFSGRQFSNSRSEMNVSTLELGDSALYLCASSKQGGNEKLFFGSGTQLSVL.

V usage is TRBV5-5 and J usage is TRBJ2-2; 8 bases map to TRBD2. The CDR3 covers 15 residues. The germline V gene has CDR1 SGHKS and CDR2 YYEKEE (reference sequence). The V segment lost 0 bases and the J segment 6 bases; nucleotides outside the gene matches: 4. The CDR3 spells CASSLVAGGAGELFF. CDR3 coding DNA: TGTGCCAGCAGCTTGGTCGCGGGAGGAGCCGGGGAGCTGTTTTTT.

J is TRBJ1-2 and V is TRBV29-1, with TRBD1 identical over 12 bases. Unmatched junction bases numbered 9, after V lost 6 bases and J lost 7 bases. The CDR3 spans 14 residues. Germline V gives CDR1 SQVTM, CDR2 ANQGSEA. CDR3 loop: CSVNAGTGGFGYTF. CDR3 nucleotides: TGCAGCGTGAACGCCGGGACAGGGGGCTTTGGCTACACCTTC. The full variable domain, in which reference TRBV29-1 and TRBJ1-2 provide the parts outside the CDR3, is SAVISQKPSRDICQRGTSLTIQCQVDSQVTMMFWYRQQPGQSLTLIATANQGSEATYESGFVIDKFPISRPNLTFSTLTVSNMSPEDSSIYLCSVNAGTGGFGYTFGSGTRLTVV.

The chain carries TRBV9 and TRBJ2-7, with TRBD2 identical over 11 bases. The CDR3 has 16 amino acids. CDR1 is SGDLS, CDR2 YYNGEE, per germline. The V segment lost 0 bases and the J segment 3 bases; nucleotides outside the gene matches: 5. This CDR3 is CASSVGMGLADYEQYF. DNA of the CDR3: TGTGCCAGCAGCGTAGGAATGGGACTAGCGGACTACGAGCAGTACTTC.

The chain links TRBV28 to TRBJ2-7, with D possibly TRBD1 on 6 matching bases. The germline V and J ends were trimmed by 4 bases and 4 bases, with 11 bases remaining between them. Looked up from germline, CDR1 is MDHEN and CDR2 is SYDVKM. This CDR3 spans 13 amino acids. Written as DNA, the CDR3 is TGTGCCAGCAGTTCCAGGACAGCATACGAGCAGTACTTC. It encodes CASSSRTAYEQYF.

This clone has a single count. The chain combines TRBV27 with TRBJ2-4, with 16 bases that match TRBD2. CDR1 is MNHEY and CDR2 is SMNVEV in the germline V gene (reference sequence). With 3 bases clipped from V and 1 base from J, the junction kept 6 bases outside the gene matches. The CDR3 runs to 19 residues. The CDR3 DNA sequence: TGTGCCAGCAGTTTCGGGACTAGCGGGAGGGCCGGTGCCAAAAACATTCAGTACTTC. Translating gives CASSFGTSGRAGAKNIQYF.

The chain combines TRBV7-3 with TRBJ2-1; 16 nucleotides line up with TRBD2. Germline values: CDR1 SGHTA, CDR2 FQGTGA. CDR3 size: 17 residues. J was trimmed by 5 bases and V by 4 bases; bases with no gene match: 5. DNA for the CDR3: TGTGCCAGCAGCTCTGGGACTAGCGGGAGGGCCAACAATGAGCAGTTCTTC. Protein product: CASSSGTSGRANNEQFF.

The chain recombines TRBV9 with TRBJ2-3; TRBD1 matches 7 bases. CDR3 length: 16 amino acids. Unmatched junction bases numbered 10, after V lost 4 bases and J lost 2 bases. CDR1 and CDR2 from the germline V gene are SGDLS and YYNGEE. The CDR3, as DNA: TGTGCCAGCAGCCTAAGACAGGACAGGACCACAGATACGCAGTATTTT. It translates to CASSLRQDRTTDTQYF.

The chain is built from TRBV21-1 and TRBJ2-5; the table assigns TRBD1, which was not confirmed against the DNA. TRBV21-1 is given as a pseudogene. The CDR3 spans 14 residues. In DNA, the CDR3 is TGTGCCAGCAGCAAAAGAGGGGGCCAAGAGACCCAGTACTTC. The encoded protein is CASSKRGGQETQYF.

The CDR3: CASSGMTSGSTYEQYF. As DNA, the CDR3 is TGTGCCAGCAGCGGAATGACTAGCGGGAGTACGTACGAGCAGTACTTC. This chain links TRBV9 with TRBJ2-7; the match to TRBD2 covers 12 bases. Germline assignment: CDR1 SGDLS and CDR2 YYNGEE. V lost 3 bases, J lost 4 bases, and 8 bases stayed unmatched. This CDR3 is built from 16 residues.

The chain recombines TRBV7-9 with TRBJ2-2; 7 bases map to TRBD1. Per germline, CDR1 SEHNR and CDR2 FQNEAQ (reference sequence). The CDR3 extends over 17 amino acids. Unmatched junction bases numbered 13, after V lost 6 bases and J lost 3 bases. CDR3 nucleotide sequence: TGTGCCAGCAGGCCCAGTCCGGGGACAGCACACACCGGGGAGCTGTTTTTT. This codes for CASRPSPGTAHTGELFF. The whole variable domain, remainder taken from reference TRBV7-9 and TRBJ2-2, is DTGVSQNPRHKITKRGQNVTFRCDPISEHNRLYWYRQTLGQGPEFLTYFQNEAQLEKSRLLSDRFSAERPKGSFSTLEIQRTEQGDSAMYLCASRPSPGTAHTGELFFGEGSRLTVL.

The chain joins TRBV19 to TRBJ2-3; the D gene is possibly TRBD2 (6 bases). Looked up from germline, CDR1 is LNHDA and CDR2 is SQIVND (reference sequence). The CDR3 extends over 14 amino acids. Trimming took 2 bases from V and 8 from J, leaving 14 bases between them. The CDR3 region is CASSIPGGSGTQYF. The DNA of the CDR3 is TGTGCCAGTAGTATACCTGGAGGGTCGGGTACGCAGTATTTT.

The CDR3 DNA sequence: TGTGCCAGCAGCCATGGGGGCGGTGAAAAACTGTTTTTT. Protein sequence: CASSHGGGEKLFF. The J gene is TRBJ1-4, the V gene TRBV5-6; D might be TRBD1 (6 bases). The germline gives CDR1 SGHDT, CDR2 YYEEEE. The CDR3 loop spans 13 amino acids. The ends were cut back, 4 bases at V and 7 bases at J, with 11 bases in the middle.

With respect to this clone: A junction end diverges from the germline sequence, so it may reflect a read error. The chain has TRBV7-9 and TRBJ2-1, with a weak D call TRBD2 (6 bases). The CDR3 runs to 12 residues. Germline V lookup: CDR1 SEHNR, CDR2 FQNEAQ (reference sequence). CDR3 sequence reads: CSSSSGGRRQFF. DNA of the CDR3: TGTTCCAGCAGCTCCGGTGGGAGGCGGCAGTTCTTC.

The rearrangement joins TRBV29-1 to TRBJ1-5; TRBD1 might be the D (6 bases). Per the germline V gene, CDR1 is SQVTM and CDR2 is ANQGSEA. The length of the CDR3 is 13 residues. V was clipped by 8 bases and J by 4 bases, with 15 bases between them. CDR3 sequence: CSFTTGGNQPQHF. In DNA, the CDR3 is TGCAGCTTCACGACAGGAGGAAATCAGCCCCAGCATTTT.

CDR3 bases: TGCAGCGCGCGAGACAGGGGGCGCGGGGTAGACACAGATACGCAGTATTTT. Translated, it gives CSARDRGRGVDTDTQYF. This sequence joins TRBV29-1 and TRBJ2-3, with 10 bases aligning to TRBD1. The length of the CDR3 is 17 residues. Germline assignment: CDR1 SQVTM and CDR2 ANQGSEA. V dropped 7 bases and J dropped 2; count of bases not matched to a gene: 15.

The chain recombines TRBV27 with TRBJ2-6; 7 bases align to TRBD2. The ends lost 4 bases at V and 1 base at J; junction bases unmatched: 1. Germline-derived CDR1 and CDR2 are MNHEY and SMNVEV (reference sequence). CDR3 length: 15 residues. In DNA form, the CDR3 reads TGTGCCAGCAGTTGGCGGGGGTCTGGGGCCAACGTCCTGACTTTC. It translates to CASSWRGSGANVLTF.

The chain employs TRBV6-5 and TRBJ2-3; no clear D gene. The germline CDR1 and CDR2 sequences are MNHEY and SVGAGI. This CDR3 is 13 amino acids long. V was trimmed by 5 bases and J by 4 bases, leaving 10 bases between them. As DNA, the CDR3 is TGTGCCAGCAGTCTAGGTGAGGCAGATACGCAGTATTTT. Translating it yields CASSLGEADTQYF.

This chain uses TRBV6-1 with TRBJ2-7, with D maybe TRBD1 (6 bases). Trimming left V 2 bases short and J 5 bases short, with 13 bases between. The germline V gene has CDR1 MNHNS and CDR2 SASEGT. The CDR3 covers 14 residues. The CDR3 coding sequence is TGTGCCAGCAGTGAATCGAAGGGGGTCGACGAGCAGTACTTC. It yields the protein CASSESKGVDEQYF.

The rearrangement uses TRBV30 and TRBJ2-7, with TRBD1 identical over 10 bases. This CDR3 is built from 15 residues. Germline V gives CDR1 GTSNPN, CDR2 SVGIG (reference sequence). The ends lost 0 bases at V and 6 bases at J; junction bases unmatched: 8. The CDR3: CAWSVGDRGQIEQYF. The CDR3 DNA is TGTGCCTGGAGTGTAGGAGACAGGGGGCAGATCGAGCAGTACTTC. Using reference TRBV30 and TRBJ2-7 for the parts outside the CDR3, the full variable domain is SQTIHQWPATLVQPVGSPLSLECTVEGTSNPNLYWYRQAAGRGLQLLFYSVGIGQISSEVPQNLSASRPQDRQFILSSKKLLLSDSGFYLCAWSVGDRGQIEQYFGPGTRLTVT.

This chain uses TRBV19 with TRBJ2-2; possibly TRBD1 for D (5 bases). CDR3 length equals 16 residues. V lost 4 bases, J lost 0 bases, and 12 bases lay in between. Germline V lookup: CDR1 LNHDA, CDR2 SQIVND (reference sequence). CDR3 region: CASSNQWTSNTGELFF. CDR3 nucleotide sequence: TGTGCCAGTAGTAATCAGTGGACATCGAACACCGGGGAGCTGTTTTTT.

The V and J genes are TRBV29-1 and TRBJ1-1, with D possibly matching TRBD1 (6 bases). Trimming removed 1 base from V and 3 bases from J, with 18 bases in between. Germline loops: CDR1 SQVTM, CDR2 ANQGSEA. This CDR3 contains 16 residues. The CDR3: CSVEVSGGLSDTEAFF. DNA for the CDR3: TGCAGCGTTGAAGTTTCCGGGGGGCTCTCCGACACTGAAGCTTTCTTT.

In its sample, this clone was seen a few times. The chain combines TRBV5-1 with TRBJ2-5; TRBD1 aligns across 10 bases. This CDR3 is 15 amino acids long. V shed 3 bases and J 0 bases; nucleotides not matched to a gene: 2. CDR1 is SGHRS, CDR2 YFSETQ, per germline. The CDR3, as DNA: TGCGCCAGCAGCTCCGGACAGGGGGACCAAGAGACCCAGTACTTC. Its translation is CASSSGQGDQETQYF.

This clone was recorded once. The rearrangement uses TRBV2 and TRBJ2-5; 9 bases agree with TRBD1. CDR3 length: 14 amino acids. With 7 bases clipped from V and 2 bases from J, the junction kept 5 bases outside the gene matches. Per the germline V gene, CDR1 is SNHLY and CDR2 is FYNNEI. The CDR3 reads CASMLGTGQETQYF. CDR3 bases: TGTGCCAGCATGCTCGGGACAGGGCAAGAGACCCAGTACTTC.

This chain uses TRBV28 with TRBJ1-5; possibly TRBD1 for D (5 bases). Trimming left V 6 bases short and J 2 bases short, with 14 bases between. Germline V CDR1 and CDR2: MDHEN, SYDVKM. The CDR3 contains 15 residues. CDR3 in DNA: TGTGCCAGCAGGTTTCGGGGGGTCGGCAATCAGCCCCAGCATTTT. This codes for CASRFRGVGNQPQHF.

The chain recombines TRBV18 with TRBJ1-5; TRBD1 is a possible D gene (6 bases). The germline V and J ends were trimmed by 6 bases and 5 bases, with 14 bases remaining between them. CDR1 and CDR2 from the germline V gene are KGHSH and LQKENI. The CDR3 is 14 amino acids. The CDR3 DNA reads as TGTGCCAGCTCGCGAGGGGGGGACGATCAGCCCCAGCATTTT. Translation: CASSRGGDDQPQHF.

The CDR3 DNA is TGTGCCAGCAGCTTGGGGACTAGCGGGAGAGGAACCTACGAGCAGTACTTC. This translates into CASSLGTSGRGTYEQYF. V usage is TRBV7-6 and J usage is TRBJ2-7; 14 bases are shared with TRBD2. This CDR3 is built from 17 residues. The J segment lost 2 bases and the V segment lost 3 bases, leaving 6 bases of the junction unmatched. Germline values: CDR1 SGHVS, CDR2 FNYEAQ.

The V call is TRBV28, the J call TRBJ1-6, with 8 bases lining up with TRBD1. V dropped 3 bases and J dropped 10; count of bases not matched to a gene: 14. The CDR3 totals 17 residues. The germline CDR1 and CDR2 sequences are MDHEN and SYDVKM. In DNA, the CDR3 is TGTGCCAGCAGTTTGGCCCGGACAGGGAGGGCTAGGTCACCCCTCCACTTT. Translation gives CASSLARTGRARSPLHF.